The rows below give T cell receptor beta chains drawn from one sample of a study of OX40 agonist ivuxolimab in advanced cancers. This table comes from immunoSEQ multiplex PCR, and its TCRdb copy is limited to in-frame clones, with some not included. The sample holds about 80,000 clones, over 85% seen once. The source material was CD4+ or CD8+ T cells sorted from blood, sampled in a trial of the OX40 agonist ivuxolimab. Receptor source: an adult with an advanced solid tumor such as melanoma, head and neck, liver or kidney cancer. The CDR3 runs from the conserved cysteine through the conserved F or W. Fields, in order: clone size, D gene, J gene, V gene, CDR3 DNA, CDR3 protein. The D gene is left open where the match is weak. Expanded clones are given a class, and other clones once, few, many or no size at all.

clone_size: .
d_call: .
j_call: TRBJ2-2
v_call: TRBV7-2
cdr3_nt: TGTGCCAGCAGCTTAGTGGGACAAAAGAACACCGGGGAGCTGTTTTTT
cdr3_aa: CASSLVGQKNTGELFF

clone_size: .
d_call: .
j_call: TRBJ1-6
v_call: TRBV4-1
cdr3_nt: TGCGCCAGCAGCCAAGAGGGAGGGTATAATTCACCCCTCCACTTT
cdr3_aa: CASSQEGGYNSPLHF

clone_size: few
d_call: TRBD1
j_call: TRBJ2-3
v_call: TRBV2
cdr3_nt: TGTGCCAGCAGTTCCGGGACAGGGAGCACAGATACGCAGTATTTT
cdr3_aa: CASSSGTGSTDTQYF

clone_size: .
d_call: TRBD1
j_call: TRBJ1-5
v_call: TRBV2
cdr3_nt: TGTGCCAGCAGAGACGGGACAGGGGTCAATCAGCCCCAGCATTTT
cdr3_aa: CASRDGTGVNQPQHF

clone_size: .
d_call: .
j_call: TRBJ2-7
v_call: TRBV5-1
cdr3_nt: TGCGCCAGCAGCTTGGGAGGCAGGGTCTCCTACGAGCAGTACTTC
cdr3_aa: CASSLGGRVSYEQYF

clone_size: .
d_call: .
j_call: TRBJ2-2
v_call: TRBV18
cdr3_nt: TGTGCCAGCTTCCGAACTGGTCGCGGGAACACCGGGGAGCTGTTTTTT
cdr3_aa: CASFRTGRGNTGELFF

clone_size: .
d_call: TRBD1
j_call: TRBJ1-4
v_call: TRBV20-1
cdr3_nt: TGCAGTGCTTTAGATCTTGACAGGGTGCTTTTT
cdr3_aa: CSALDLDRVLF

clone_size: .
d_call: TRBD2
j_call: TRBJ2-1
v_call: TRBV10-3
cdr3_nt: TGTGCCATCAGTGTTAGCGGGAGCCTCAATGAGCAGTTCTTC
cdr3_aa: CAISVSGSLNEQFF

clone_size: .
d_call: TRBD2
j_call: TRBJ2-7
v_call: TRBV5-1
cdr3_nt: TGCGCCAGCAGCTTTCTAGCGGGAGTGCGGAACGAGCAGTACTTC
cdr3_aa: CASSFLAGVRNEQYF

clone_size: .
d_call: .
j_call: TRBJ2-4
v_call: TRBV7-2
cdr3_nt: TGTGCCAGCAGCTCCTCTAGCGGACAGGGCAAAAACATTCAGTACTTC
cdr3_aa: CASSSSSGQGKNIQYF

clone_size: .
d_call: TRBD1
j_call: TRBJ2-2
v_call: TRBV5-1
cdr3_nt: TGCGCCAGCAGCACCCGGGACAGGGCGATCGGGGAGCTGTTTTTT
cdr3_aa: CASSTRDRAIGELFF

clone_size: once
d_call: .
j_call: TRBJ1-1
v_call: TRBV28
cdr3_nt: TGTGCCAGCAGCAAGGGACCGTCTATTGAAGCTTTCTTT
cdr3_aa: CASSKGPSIEAFF

clone_size: once
d_call: .
j_call: TRBJ2-7
v_call: TRBV2
cdr3_nt: TGTGCCAGCAGGGAGGACAGTGCTGCCTACGAGCAGTACTTC
cdr3_aa: CASREDSAAYEQYF

clone_size: .
d_call: .
j_call: TRBJ1-4
v_call: TRBV7-2
cdr3_nt: TGTGCCAGCAGCAGCGGCGGGGGGGCTAATGAAAAACTGTTTTTT
cdr3_aa: CASSSGGGANEKLFF

clone_size: once
d_call: .
j_call: TRBJ2-3
v_call: TRBV7-3
cdr3_nt: TGTGCCAGCAGCTTATACGGGACCGATCGCACAGATACGCAGTATTTT
cdr3_aa: CASSLYGTDRTDTQYF

clone_size: .
d_call: .
j_call: TRBJ2-7
v_call: TRBV7-3
cdr3_nt: TGTGCCAGCAGCTCTACAGGGATAGCCGAGCAGTACTTC
cdr3_aa: CASSSTGIAEQYF

clone_size: .
d_call: TRBD1
j_call: TRBJ2-7
v_call: TRBV29-1
cdr3_nt: TGCAGCGTTGTTGCAGGGACAGGGTCCTCCTACGAGCAGTACTTC
cdr3_aa: CSVVAGTGSSYEQYF

clone_size: .
d_call: .
j_call: TRBJ2-1
v_call: TRBV6-6
cdr3_nt: TGTGCCAGCAGCTCCGGGCAAGAGAGGGGCAATGAGCAGTTCTTC
cdr3_aa: CASSSGQERGNEQFF

clone_size: .
d_call: .
j_call: TRBJ2-5
v_call: TRBV5-1
cdr3_nt: TGCGCCAGCAGCTTGTTTCGAGGAGGAGAGACCCAGTACTTC
cdr3_aa: CASSLFRGGETQYF

clone_size: .
d_call: TRBD2
j_call: TRBJ2-1
v_call: TRBV28
cdr3_nt: TGTGCCAGCAGTTTAGAAGCGGGAGTTCATGAGCAGTTCTTC
cdr3_aa: CASSLEAGVHEQFF

clone_size: .
d_call: .
j_call: TRBJ1-2
v_call: TRBV10-3
cdr3_nt: TGTGCCATCAGTGCGGGACTAGGCGTCGGCTACACCTTC
cdr3_aa: CAISAGLGVGYTF

clone_size: .
d_call: TRBD1
j_call: TRBJ1-1
v_call: TRBV18
cdr3_nt: TGTGCCAGCTCGTCAACAGGGGGGATGAACACTGAAGCTTTCTTT
cdr3_aa: CASSSTGGMNTEAFF

clone_size: .
d_call: TRBD1
j_call: TRBJ2-1
v_call: TRBV5-1
cdr3_nt: TGCGCCAGCAGCTTTTCCGCGGGACAGGGGAACAATGAGCAGTTCTTC
cdr3_aa: CASSFSAGQGNNEQFF

clone_size: .
d_call: .
j_call: TRBJ2-3
v_call: TRBV12-5
cdr3_nt: TGTGCTAGTGGTTTGACTACAGATACGCAGTATTTT
cdr3_aa: CASGLTTDTQYF

clone_size: .
d_call: .
j_call: TRBJ2-1
v_call: TRBV6-1
cdr3_nt: TGTGCCAGCAAACGGGGAGACTCCTACAATGAGCAGTTCTTC
cdr3_aa: CASKRGDSYNEQFF

clone_size: once
d_call: .
j_call: TRBJ2-7
v_call: TRBV19
cdr3_nt: TGTGCCAGTAGTAAACGAAACGAGCAGTACTTC
cdr3_aa: CASSKRNEQYF

clone_size: once
d_call: .
j_call: TRBJ1-2
v_call: TRBV27
cdr3_nt: TGTGCCAGCAGCTTTAGGGGACACTATGGCTACACCTTC
cdr3_aa: CASSFRGHYGYTF

clone_size: .
d_call: .
j_call: TRBJ1-2
v_call: TRBV9
cdr3_nt: TGTGCCAGCAGCCCTCGATCTCGAGCCTTCTATGGCTACACCTTC
cdr3_aa: CASSPRSRAFYGYTF

clone_size: once
d_call: .
j_call: TRBJ2-3
v_call: TRBV11-2
cdr3_nt: TGTGCCAGCAGCCCGGCCAGGAGGGCAGATACGCAGTATTTT
cdr3_aa: CASSPARRADTQYF

clone_size: .
d_call: .
j_call: TRBJ1-1
v_call: TRBV29-1
cdr3_nt: TGCAGCGTTGTCAGGTGGAACACTGAAGCTTTCTTT
cdr3_aa: CSVVRWNTEAFF